These T cell receptor beta chains were read from a single sample in a study of T-cell memory formation after mild COVID-19. MiXCR, run by TCRdb on the 5' RACE reads, gives a single entry per CDR3 protein. The top ten hold around an eighth of the sample, which has about 540,000 distinct CDR3 sequences, over 20% seen once. What was sequenced was PBMCs or a T cell subset sorted from them (not recorded which). The receptor set was obtained from an adult woman who had mild COVID-19 (a few samples of this study predate the infection). Cell type and time point are not known. CDR3s include the opening cysteine and the closing phenylalanine or tryptophan. The D gene is left open where the match is weak. The size field is filled for only some rows; it gives once, few, many or a size class.

clone size: NA; D gene: NA; J gene: TRBJ2-4; V gene: TRBV6-2/TRBV6-3; CDR3 protein: CASRRQQGDGGIQYF; CDR3 DNA: TGTGCCAGCAGACGACAGCAGGGCGACGGGGGCATTCAGTACTTC
clone size: NA; D gene: NA; J gene: TRBJ2-7; V gene: TRBV6-2/TRBV6-3; CDR3 protein: CASSYSELVPYEQYF; CDR3 DNA: TGTGCCAGCAGTTACTCGGAACTCGTACCCTACGAGCAGTACTTC
clone size: few; D gene: TRBD2; J gene: TRBJ2-7; V gene: TRBV13; CDR3 protein: CASSAGRAVYEQYF; CDR3 DNA: TGTGCCAGCAGCGCCGGGAGGGCTGTCTACGAGCAGTACTTC
clone size: NA; D gene: NA; J gene: TRBJ1-5; V gene: TRBV18; CDR3 protein: CASSPIQDSRGGNQPQHF; CDR3 DNA: TGTGCCAGCTCACCCATTCAAGATTCTCGGGGGGGCAATCAGCCCCAGCATTTT
clone size: few; D gene: TRBD2; J gene: TRBJ2-1; V gene: TRBV10-3; CDR3 protein: CAISESLDPSGRASEQFF; CDR3 DNA: TGTGCCATCAGTGAGTCGTTGGATCCAAGCGGGAGGGCCAGTGAGCAGTTCTTC
clone size: NA; D gene: TRBD1; J gene: TRBJ1-3; V gene: TRBV7-6; CDR3 protein: CASRTGVEGNTIYF; CDR3 DNA: TGTGCCTCCCGGACAGGGGTGGAAGGAAACACCATATATTTT
clone size: few; D gene: NA; J gene: TRBJ1-2; V gene: TRBV20-1; CDR3 protein: CSAIILIDGEAEGYGYTF; CDR3 DNA: TGCAGTGCGATCATCCTAATCGACGGGGAGGCGGAAGGATATGGCTACACCTTC
clone size: NA; D gene: TRBD2; J gene: TRBJ2-1; V gene: TRBV2; CDR3 protein: CASSSGGGNYNEQFF; CDR3 DNA: TGTGCCAGCAGTTCGGGAGGGGGGAACTACAATGAGCAGTTCTTC
clone size: few; D gene: NA; J gene: TRBJ2-6; V gene: TRBV20-1; CDR3 protein: CSALTVHGANVLTF; CDR3 DNA: TGCAGTGCTTTGACTGTACATGGGGCCAACGTCCTGACTTTC
clone size: NA; D gene: NA; J gene: TRBJ1-1; V gene: TRBV9; CDR3 protein: CASSVASRGENTEAFF; CDR3 DNA: TGTGCCAGCAGCGTAGCCTCCAGGGGCGAGAACACTGAAGCTTTCTTT
clone size: NA; D gene: TRBD2; J gene: TRBJ2-5; V gene: TRBV7-9; CDR3 protein: CASSLDIAGVETQYF; CDR3 DNA: TGTGCCAGCAGCTTAGATATAGCGGGAGTGGAGACCCAGTACTTC
clone size: NA; D gene: TRBD1; J gene: TRBJ2-7; V gene: TRBV5-1; CDR3 protein: CASSLVAGTGGIYEQYF; CDR3 DNA: TGCGCCAGCAGCTTGGTGGCGGGGACAGGGGGGATTTACGAGCAGTACTTC
clone size: few; D gene: TRBD1; J gene: TRBJ2-5; V gene: TRBV25-1; CDR3 protein: CASSEYPQGVSETQYF; CDR3 DNA: TGTGCCAGCAGTGAATATCCACAGGGGGTATCAGAGACCCAGTACTTC
clone size: few; D gene: NA; J gene: TRBJ2-3; V gene: TRBV5-1; CDR3 protein: CASGYSPNADTQYF; CDR3 DNA: TGCGCCAGCGGATATAGTCCGAACGCAGATACGCAGTATTTT
clone size: few; D gene: TRBD2; J gene: TRBJ2-2; V gene: TRBV9; CDR3 protein: CASSVWGGTTGELFF; CDR3 DNA: TGTGCCAGCAGCGTGTGGGGGGGTACGACCGGGGAGCTGTTTTTT
clone size: NA; D gene: TRBD2; J gene: TRBJ2-1; V gene: TRBV12-3/TRBV12-4; CDR3 protein: CASSLGGLVTNNEQFF; CDR3 DNA: TGTGCCAGCAGTTTAGGCGGACTAGTTACTAACAATGAGCAGTTCTTC
clone size: few; D gene: NA; J gene: TRBJ1-1; V gene: TRBV11-2; CDR3 protein: CASSLEAGMNTEAFF; CDR3 DNA: TGTGCCAGCAGCTTAGAAGCAGGGATGAACACTGAAGCTTTCTTT
clone size: NA; D gene: TRBD2; J gene: TRBJ2-1; V gene: TRBV12-3/TRBV12-4; CDR3 protein: CASSSRWLAGPYNEQFF; CDR3 DNA: TGTGCCAGCAGTTCCCGATGGCTAGCGGGCCCTTACAATGAGCAGTTCTTC
clone size: few; D gene: NA; J gene: TRBJ1-5; V gene: TRBV4-2; CDR3 protein: CASSQGAGVSNQPQHF; CDR3 DNA: TGTGCCAGCAGCCAAGGGGCAGGAGTTAGCAATCAGCCCCAGCATTTT
clone size: NA; D gene: TRBD1; J gene: TRBJ1-2; V gene: TRBV5-1; CDR3 protein: CASSPGQGETVYYGYTF; CDR3 DNA: TGCGCCAGCAGCCCAGGACAGGGGGAAACGGTATATTATGGCTACACCTTC
clone size: many; D gene: NA; J gene: TRBJ1-1; V gene: TRBV5-1; CDR3 protein: CASSLAGGRTEAFF; CDR3 DNA: TGCGCCAGCAGCTTGGCCGGGGGAAGAACTGAAGCTTTCTTT
clone size: NA; D gene: NA; J gene: TRBJ2-1; V gene: TRBV12-3/TRBV12-4; CDR3 protein: CASSRALQWEQFF; CDR3 DNA: TGTGCCAGCAGTAGGGCCTTACAGTGGGAGCAGTTCTTC
clone size: NA; D gene: NA; J gene: TRBJ1-2; V gene: TRBV4-2; CDR3 protein: CASSPLDSYGYTF; CDR3 DNA: TGTGCCAGCAGCCCTTTGGACAGTTATGGCTACACCTTC
clone size: once; D gene: TRBD1; J gene: TRBJ2-1; V gene: TRBV20-1; CDR3 protein: CSVLSGTEYNEQFF; CDR3 DNA: TGCAGTGTCTTATCCGGGACAGAATACAATGAGCAGTTCTTC